These T cell receptor beta chains were read from a single sample in a study of T-cell memory formation after mild COVID-19. TCRdb itself ran the 5' RACE reads through MiXCR, one entry per CDR3 protein. Altogether 270,000 or so distinct CDR3 sequences are present, approximately 16% being singletons, with the ten largest covering 20% to 25%. Sequencing was carried out using PBMCs or a T cell subset sorted from them (not recorded which). The receptors here all came from a man aged 18 to 29 who had mild COVID-19 (a few samples of this study predate the infection). Cell type and time point are not known. Both conserved end residues are part of each CDR3. The D gene is left open where the match is weak. The listing skips clone size in some rows; elsewhere it reads once, few, many or a size class.

TRBD2	TRBV6-6	few	TRBJ2-1	15	CASSYFSGGANEQFF	TGTGCCAGCAGTTACTTTAGCGGGGGGGCCAATGAGCAGTTCTTC
.	TRBV5-1	.	TRBJ1-4	14	CASSFGNSNEKLFF	TGCGCCAGCAGCTTTGGGAATAGTAATGAAAAACTGTTTTTT
.	TRBV3-1	.	TRBJ1-1	15	CASSPQGARVAEAFF	TGTGCCAGCAGCCCGCAGGGAGCTCGGGTGGCTGAAGCTTTCTTT
.	TRBV5-1	few	TRBJ1-5	14	CASSTGHSNQPQHF	TGCGCCAGCAGCACAGGGCATAGCAATCAGCCCCAGCATTTT
.	TRBV28	few	TRBJ2-3	18	CASSLPPGRGATTDTQYF	TGTGCCAGCAGTTTACCCCCCGGCCGGGGGGCTACGACAGATACGCAGTATTTT
.	TRBV30	.	TRBJ1-2	13	CACDSWGNYGYTF	TGTGCCTGCGACTCCTGGGGGAACTATGGCTACACCTTC
.	TRBV19	few	TRBJ1-6	13	CASSITTISPLHF	TGTGCCAGTAGTATCACGACTATTTCACCCCTCCACTTT
.	TRBV24-1	few	TRBJ2-5	15	CATSVRDFEKETQYF	TGTGCCACCAGTGTCCGGGACTTTGAAAAAGAGACCCAGTACTTC
.	TRBV5-1	few	TRBJ2-1	11	CASSERLEQFF	TGCGCCAGCAGTGAACGCCTTGAGCAGTTCTTC
.	TRBV5-1	.	TRBJ1-4	15	CASSLVDPTNEKLFF	TGCGCCAGCAGCTTGGTAGATCCAACTAATGAAAAACTGTTTTTT
.	TRBV5-5	few	TRBJ1-2	13	CASSYTENYGYTF	TGTGCCAGCAGCTATACAGAGAACTATGGCTACACCTTC
.	TRBV5-1	few	TRBJ2-5	16	CASSDRLERLGETQYF	TGCGCCAGCAGCGACAGACTAGAGCGCCTAGGAGAGACCCAGTACTTC
.	TRBV25-1	few	TRBJ2-6	17	CASSEYRGNSGANVLTF	TGTGCCAGCAGTGAATACCGAGGGAACTCTGGGGCCAACGTCCTGACTTTC
.	TRBV5-1	many	TRBJ2-3	13	CASSQPEGDTQYF	TGCGCCAGCAGCCAACCAGAAGGGGATACGCAGTATTTT
.	TRBV2	few	TRBJ2-5	14	CASSEYGLMPTQYF	TGTGCCAGCAGTGAATACGGCTTAATGCCCACCCAGTACTTC
.	TRBV7-2	many	TRBJ2-2	15	CASSLVGGPSVTAFF	TGTGCCAGCAGCTTAGTGGGCGGACCGTCCGTGACTGCGTTTTTT
.	TRBV7-9	.	TRBJ2-2	13	CASRLVNTGELFF	TGTGCCAGTCGACTGGTGAACACCGGGGAGCTGTTTTTT
.	TRBV4-3	.	TRBJ1-1	15	CASSQDPGLGTEAFF	TGCGCCAGCAGCCAAGATCCGGGATTGGGCACTGAAGCTTTCTTT
TRBD1	TRBV7-7	.	TRBJ2-5	15	CASSLGGTGRETQYF	TGTGCTAGCAGCTTAGGGGGGACAGGGAGAGAGACCCAGTACTTC
TRBD1	TRBV7-3	.	TRBJ1-2	15	CASSPNPGQGSGYTF	TGTGCCAGCAGCCCGAATCCGGGACAGGGAAGTGGCTACACCTTC
.	TRBV15	.	TRBJ1-5	16	CATSRDRRDSNQPQHF	TGTGCCACCAGCAGAGATCGACGGGACAGCAATCAGCCCCAGCATTTT
.	TRBV7-2	few	TRBJ2-2	15	CASSFLSGYTGELFF	TGTGCCAGCAGCTTCCTCAGCGGTTACACCGGGGAGCTGTTTTTT
.	TRBV12-3/TRBV12-4	.	TRBJ1-2	13	CASSERGHWSYTF	TGTGCCAGCAGCGAGAGGGGTCACTGGAGCTACACCTTC
TRBD1	TRBV6-2/TRBV6-3	.	TRBJ2-4	24	CASSSPPRQGAGVANGLAKNIQYF	TGTGCCAGCAGTTCTCCCCCCCGACAGGGGGCGGGGGTGGCAAACGGGCTAGCCAAAAACATTCAGTACTTC
.	TRBV9	.	TRBJ2-5	14	CASSVDAYQETQYF	TGTGCCAGCAGCGTAGATGCATACCAAGAGACCCAGTACTTC
.	TRBV6-2/TRBV6-3	many	TRBJ2-2	16	CASSYEAPKNTGELFF	TGTGCCAGCAGTTACGAGGCGCCGAAGAACACCGGGGAGCTGTTTTTT
.	TRBV12-3/TRBV12-4	many	TRBJ1-2	12	CASRAGSYGYTF	TGTGCCAGCAGAGCAGGGTCCTATGGCTACACCTTC
.	TRBV6-5	few	TRBJ1-5	14	CASRQREGNQPQHF	TGTGCCAGCAGACAAAGGGAGGGCAATCAGCCCCAGCATTTT
TRBD2	TRBV27	few	TRBJ2-3	12	CASSFERGSQYF	TGTGCCAGCAGCTTCGAGCGGGGATCGCAGTATTTT
.	TRBV29-1	.	TRBJ2-5	13	CSVIRDRFETQYF	TGCAGCGTTATACGCGACAGGTTCGAGACCCAGTACTTC
.	TRBV28	few	TRBJ2-1	13	CASSSLGGNEQFF	TGTGCCAGCAGCTCCCTTGGGGGGAATGAGCAGTTCTTC
.	TRBV20-1	.	TRBJ2-7	13	CSARAGGGYEQYF	TGCAGTGCTAGGGCAGGGGGAGGCTACGAGCAGTACTTC
.	TRBV20-1	few	TRBJ2-6	15	CSAINIGPGANVLTF	TGCAGTGCTATCAACATCGGACCTGGGGCCAACGTCCTGACTTTC
.	TRBV6-5	few	TRBJ1-5	14	CASRGGLSNQPQHF	TGTGCCAGCAGGGGAGGGTTGAGCAATCAGCCCCAGCATTTT
TRBD2	TRBV5-1	.	TRBJ2-1	14	CASSLGERGAEQFF	TGCGCCAGCAGCTTGGGCGAGCGGGGGGCCGAGCAGTTCTTC